The T cell receptor (beta chain) under discussion was sequenced for a study of T cell responses to AZD1222 COVID-19 vaccine. Study-level background: It was second doses at about 4 or about 12 weeks that were pooled.

Trimming cost V 6 bases and J 6 bases, with 9 bases left between them. The CDR3 has 13 amino acids. Per germline, CDR1 KGHSH and CDR2 LQKENI. Here immunoSEQ multiplex PCR was the method, and the copy in TCRdb shows in-frame clones only, minus some. This sample has roughly 170,000 clones, with about 90% found just once. The sequence was obtained from an adult in good health. This rearrangement joins TRBV18 to TRBJ1-6; unclear D gene. The material was peripheral blood, obtained on day 0 of AZD1222 vaccination. Here the CDR3 reads CASSPTGNSPLHF. The CDR3 DNA sequence: TGTGCCAGCTCCCCGACGGGTAATTCACCCCTCCACTTT.